This TCR beta chain stems from a study of graft-versus-host responses after intestinal transplantation. Study as a whole: Isolated intestinal, liver-intestinal, or multivisceral transplants were what recipients had.

This clone has only a few counts. This CDR3 comprises 14 residues. Germline lookup yields CDR1 SGHDT and CDR2 YYEEEE. V dropped 2 bases and J dropped 4 bases, with 12 bases sitting between them. Only in-frame clones appear in the TCRdb table, and some are missing; sequencing was by immunoSEQ multiplex PCR. The sample lists around 13,000 clones, roughly 33% occurring once. Irradiated stimulators labeled with violet dye, around 200,000 in number, were plated with around 200,000 CFSE-labeled responders. The chain recombines TRBV5-6 with TRBJ2-5; no clear D. This receptor was taken from a human patient who received an intestinal transplant. Specimen: alloreactive CD8+ T cells from a mixed lymphocyte reaction culture, collected before intestinal transplant. This sample's subset: CFSE-low proliferating T cells sorted from roughly 6-day pre-transplant mixed lymphocyte reaction (GvH or HvG direction). The CDR3 sequence is CASSFWSERETQYF. The CDR3 nucleotides are TGTGCCAGCAGCTTCTGGAGCGAGAGAGAGACCCAGTACTTC.